This T cell receptor (beta chain) was retrieved from a study of T cell clonotyping in hematopoietic cell transplantation. As for this clone: As yet, its antigen is unknown.

Here immunoSEQ multiplex PCR was the method, and the copy in TCRdb shows in-frame clones only, minus some. The sample lists approximately 44,000 clones; around 94% were seen once. Findings of the study overall: Pathologically expanded recipient clonotypes increased progressively from day 30 to day 180 as diversity fell.

The CDR3 has 16 residues. Germline CDR1 and CDR2: SGHTA and FQGNSA. V lost 2 bases, J lost 0 bases, and 8 bases lay in between. The sample was peripheral blood mononuclear cells. This sequence joins TRBV7-2 and TRBJ2-6, with D tentatively TRBD1 (6 bases). The TCR was taken from a woman in her forties or fifties in good health. Some clones in this sample may be carry-over from other donors' samples. The CDR3, as DNA: TGTGCCAGCAGCTTAAAAGGGGGCTCTGGGGCCAACGTCCTGACTTTC. Residues: CASSLKGGSGANVLTF.